Listed below are T cell receptor beta chains from one sample, sequenced in a study of T cells after yellow fever vaccination. Via MiXCR, TCRdb re-called the 5' RACE reads, giving one row per CDR3 protein. The table includes hundreds of thousands of distinct CDR3 sequences, under 25% detected once. The sample here was PBMCs, taken 15 days after the yellow fever booster vaccination. Receptors were obtained from a man younger than 40 who received the YFV17D yellow fever vaccine. CDR3s include the opening cysteine and the closing phenylalanine or tryptophan. Each record gives: D gene, V gene, J gene, clone size, CDR3 DNA, CDR3 protein. D genes are given only for firm matches. Clone size, where shown, is once, few, many, or a class for clones that have expanded.

.	TRBV28	TRBJ2-3	.	TGTGCCAGCAGCCTCACGTGGGGGGGCACAGATACGCAGTATTTT	CASSLTWGGTDTQYF
.	TRBV10-3	TRBJ2-1	few	TGTGCCATCAGGGGGACTTCTCTCTACAATGAGCAGTTCTTC	CAIRGTSLYNEQFF
.	TRBV6-2/TRBV6-3	TRBJ1-1	once	TGTGCCAGCAGCTCCCCCACAATGAACACTGAAGCTTTCTTT	CASSSPTMNTEAFF
TRBD1	TRBV27	TRBJ2-7	few	TGTGCCAGCAGTTTTTCCACCCAGGGGGCATCTTACGAGCAGTACTTC	CASSFSTQGASYEQYF
TRBD1	TRBV28	TRBJ1-1	few	TGTGCCAGCAGGATCGGACAGGGGGGAGGCACTGAAGCTTTCTTT	CASRIGQGGGTEAFF
TRBD2	TRBV12-3/TRBV12-4	TRBJ2-7	.	TGTGCCAGCAGCTCTCCCCTGACTAGCGGGAGAGTCGAGCAGTACTTC	CASSSPLTSGRVEQYF
.	TRBV6-5	TRBJ2-7	many	TGTGCCAGCAGTTATGAAAGACAGGCCCACGAGCAGTACTTC	CASSYERQAHEQYF
.	TRBV5-4	TRBJ2-1	.	TGTGCCAGCAGCTTGACAGGGAAAAGAAATGAGCAGTTCTTC	CASSLTGKRNEQFF
.	TRBV14	TRBJ2-7	few	TGTGCCAGCAGCCAAGTCCCTCTGTCCTCCCTCCCCCTCGAGCAGTACTTC	CASSQVPLSSLPLEQYF
TRBD1	TRBV2	TRBJ2-5	.	TGTGCCAGCAGAGAAGACAGGGTGTTAGAGACCCAGTACTTC	CASREDRVLETQYF
TRBD1	TRBV10-3	TRBJ2-3	.	TGTGCTTCGCAGGGGGAACGCACAGATACGCAGTATTTT	CASQGERTDTQYF
.	TRBV11-1	TRBJ2-1	few	TGTGCCAGCAGCCATAGGGGCGGGACGGACTCCTACAATGAGCAGTTCTTC	CASSHRGGTDSYNEQFF
TRBD1	TRBV29-1	TRBJ1-2	.	TGCAGCGTTCAAAAGGGGGCGGAAGGCTACACCTTC	CSVQKGAEGYTF
TRBD2	TRBV10-2	TRBJ2-3	.	TGCGCCAGCAGTGACCCTAGCGGAGATACGCAGTATTTT	CASSDPSGDTQYF
.	TRBV20-1	TRBJ2-3	.	TGCAGTGCCGTACGACCAGGTGATACGCAGTATTTT	CSAVRPGDTQYF
.	TRBV6-2/TRBV6-3	TRBJ1-4	few	TGTGCCAGCAGTGACCGAGGAAGGCCGAATGAAAAACTGTTTTTT	CASSDRGRPNEKLFF
TRBD1	TRBV12-3/TRBV12-4	TRBJ2-3	.	TGTGCCAGCAGGGGGACAGCCACAACGCAGTATTTT	CASRGTATTQYF
.	TRBV29-1	TRBJ2-1	.	TGCAGCGTCCCCCACCAGCGGCGTGAGCAGTTCTTC	CSVPHQRREQFF
.	TRBV20-1	TRBJ2-7	.	TGCAGTGCTAGACTAGCTGGGTACGAGCAGTACTTC	CSARLAGYEQYF
.	TRBV20-1	TRBJ2-3	few	TGCAGTGCGACGGGGGACCGGGTTTCTAGCACAGATACGCAGTATTTT	CSATGDRVSSTDTQYF
.	TRBV7-2	TRBJ2-1	few	TGTGCCAGCAGCCCCGCTGCCCGGTACAATGAGCAGTTCTTC	CASSPAARYNEQFF
TRBD2	TRBV27	TRBJ2-2	few	TGTGCCAGCAGTCGCACTAGCGGGGGCTCCATCGGGGAGCTGTTTTTT	CASSRTSGGSIGELFF
.	TRBV7-2	TRBJ2-5	many	TGTGCCAGCAGCTTGGCTGGTCACTTCCAAGAGACCCAGTACTTC	CASSLAGHFQETQYF
.	TRBV7-2	TRBJ2-5	few	TGTGCCAGCAGCTTAGGTGGAGGGACCGGTTCGGCCCAGTACTTC	CASSLGGGTGSAQYF
TRBD1	TRBV20-1	TRBJ2-3	few	TGCAGTGCCATGAACAGGGGGCGGAGAGATACGCAGTATTTT	CSAMNRGRRDTQYF
.	TRBV27	TRBJ1-5	.	TGTGCCAGCAGTCTAAGGGGGATTCAGCCCCAGCATTTT	CASSLRGIQPQHF
TRBD1	TRBV2	TRBJ2-5	many	TGTGCCAGCAGAGACAGGGGAGAGACCCAGTACTTC	CASRDRGETQYF
.	TRBV5-1	TRBJ2-2	.	TGCGCCAGCAGCCAGGGGACATACACCGGGGAGCTGTTTTTT	CASSQGTYTGELFF
.	TRBV9	TRBJ2-4	few	TGTGCCAGCAGCGTATCTGGATCGGCCATTCAGTACTTC	CASSVSGSAIQYF
.	TRBV11-2	TRBJ2-7	.	TGTGCCAGCAGCCCCCTAGTGGCGGGGCCGGGCGAGCAGTACTTC	CASSPLVAGPGEQYF
.	TRBV12-3/TRBV12-4	TRBJ2-5	.	TGTGCCAGCAGTTTCTCGCTAGCTGAGACCCAGTACTTC	CASSFSLAETQYF
.	TRBV7-2	TRBJ2-1	few	TGTGCCAGCAGCTTAGTCTATACCCACAATGAGCAGTTCTTC	CASSLVYTHNEQFF